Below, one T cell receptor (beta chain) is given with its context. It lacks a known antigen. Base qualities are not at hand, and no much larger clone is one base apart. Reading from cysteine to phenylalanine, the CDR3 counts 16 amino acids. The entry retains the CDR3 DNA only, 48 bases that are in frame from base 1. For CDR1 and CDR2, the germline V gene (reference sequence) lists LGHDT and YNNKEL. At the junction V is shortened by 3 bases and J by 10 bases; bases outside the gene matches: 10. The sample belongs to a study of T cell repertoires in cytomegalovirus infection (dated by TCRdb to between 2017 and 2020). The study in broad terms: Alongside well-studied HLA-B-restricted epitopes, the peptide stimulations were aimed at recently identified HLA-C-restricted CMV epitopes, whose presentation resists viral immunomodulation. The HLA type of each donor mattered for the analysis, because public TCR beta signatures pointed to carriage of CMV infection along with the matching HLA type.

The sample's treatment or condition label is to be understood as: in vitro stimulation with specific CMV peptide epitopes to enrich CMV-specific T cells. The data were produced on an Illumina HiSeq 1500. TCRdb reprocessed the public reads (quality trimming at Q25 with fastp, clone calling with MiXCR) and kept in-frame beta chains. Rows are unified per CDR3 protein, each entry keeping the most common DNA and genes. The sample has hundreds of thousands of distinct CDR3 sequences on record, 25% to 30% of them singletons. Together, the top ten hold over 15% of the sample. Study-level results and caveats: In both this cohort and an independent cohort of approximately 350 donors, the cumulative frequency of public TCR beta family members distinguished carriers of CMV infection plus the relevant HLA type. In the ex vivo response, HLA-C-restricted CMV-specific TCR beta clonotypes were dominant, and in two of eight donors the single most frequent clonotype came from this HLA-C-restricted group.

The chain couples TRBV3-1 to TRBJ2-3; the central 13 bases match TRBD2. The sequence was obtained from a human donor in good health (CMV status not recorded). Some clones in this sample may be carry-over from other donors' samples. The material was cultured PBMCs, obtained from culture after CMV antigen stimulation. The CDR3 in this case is CASSHELAGGRWAQYF. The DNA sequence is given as TGTGCCAGCAGCCACGAACTAGCGGGGGGGCGTTGGGCGCAGTATTTT.